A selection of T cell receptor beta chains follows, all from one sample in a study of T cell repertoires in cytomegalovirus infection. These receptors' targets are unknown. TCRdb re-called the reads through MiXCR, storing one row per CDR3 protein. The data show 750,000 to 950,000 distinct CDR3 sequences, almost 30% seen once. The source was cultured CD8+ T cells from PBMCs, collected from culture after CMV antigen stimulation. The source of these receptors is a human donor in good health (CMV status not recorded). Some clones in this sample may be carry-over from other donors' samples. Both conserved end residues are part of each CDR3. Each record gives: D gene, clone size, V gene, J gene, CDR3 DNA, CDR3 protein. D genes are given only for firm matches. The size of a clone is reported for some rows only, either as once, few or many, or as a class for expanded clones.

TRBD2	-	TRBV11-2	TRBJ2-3	TGTGCCAGCAGCTCCCCGGGACTAGTGGTGGATACGCAGTATTTT	CASSSPGLVVDTQYF
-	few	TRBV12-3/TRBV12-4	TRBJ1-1	TGTGCCAGCAGCCCCCACATGAACACTGAAGCTTTCTTT	CASSPHMNTEAFF
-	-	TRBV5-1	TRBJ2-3	TGCGCCAGCAGATCTCGACTGTTTAGCACAGATACGCAGTATTTT	CASRSRLFSTDTQYF
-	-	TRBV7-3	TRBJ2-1	TGTGTCAGCAGTATCCGACCTACGGTCTACAATGAGCAGTTCTTC	CVSSIRPTVYNEQFF
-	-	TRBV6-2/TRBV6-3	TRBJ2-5	TGTGCCAGCAGGCTCTTTGTCGGGGATCAAGAGACCCAGTACTTC	CASRLFVGDQETQYF
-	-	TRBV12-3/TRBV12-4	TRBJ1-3	TGTGCCAGCAGTCCGGGACTCAGCTCTGGAAACACCATATATTTT	CASSPGLSSGNTIYF
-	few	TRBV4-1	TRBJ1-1	TGCGCCAGCAGCCAAGAGTTTTGGGCGGTGAACACTGAAGCTTTCTTT	CASSQEFWAVNTEAFF
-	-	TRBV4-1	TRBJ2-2	TGCGCCAGCAGCCAAGAGGTCGAGACGAACACCGGGGAGCTGTTTTTT	CASSQEVETNTGELFF
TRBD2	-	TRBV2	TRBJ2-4	TGTGCCAGCAGTGTAATAGTGACTAGCGGGACCAAAAACATTCAGTACTTC	CASSVIVTSGTKNIQYF
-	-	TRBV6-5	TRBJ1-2	TGTGCCAGCCTCGTTTCTCCGGGGGCAGGTGGCTACACCTTC	CASLVSPGAGGYTF
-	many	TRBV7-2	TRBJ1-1	TGTGCCAGCAGCTTAGGAGGGAGGGCGTTTCGACGGGGCACTGAAGCTTTCTTT	CASSLGGRAFRRGTEAFF
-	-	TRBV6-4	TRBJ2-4	TGTGCCAGCAGTGAGGTTGGGGGCGAAAACATTCAGTACTTC	CASSEVGGENIQYF
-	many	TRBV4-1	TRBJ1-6	TGCGCCAGCAGCCAAGGTGGTTCACCCCTCCACTTT	CASSQGGSPLHF
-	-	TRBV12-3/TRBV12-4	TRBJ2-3	TGTGCCAGCAGTTTTAGTCAGGGTGCGACAGATACGCAGTATTTT	CASSFSQGATDTQYF
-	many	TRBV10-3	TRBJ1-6	TGTGCCATCGCGGCAGGGTCAGGCTCACCCCTCCACTTT	CAIAAGSGSPLHF
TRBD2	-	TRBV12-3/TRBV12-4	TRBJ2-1	TGTGCCAGCAGTAGCGGGGGCCTGGAGGAGTTCTTC	CASSSGGLEEFF
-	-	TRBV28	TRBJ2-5	TGTGCCAGCAGTGCCGAGGTGGGGTGGGGGGCAGAGACCCAGTACTTC	CASSAEVGWGAETQYF
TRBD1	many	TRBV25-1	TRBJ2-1	TGTGCCAGCCGACAGGGGTCTAGCTACAATGAGCAGTTCTTC	CASRQGSSYNEQFF
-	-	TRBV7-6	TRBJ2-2	TGTGCCAGCAGCCCCGTGGTTGGGTCGAACACCGGGGAGCTGTTTTTT	CASSPVVGSNTGELFF
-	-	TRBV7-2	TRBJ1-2	TGTGCCAGCAGCTTAGGGGGTCGAAGGGTTAACTATGGCTACACCTTC	CASSLGGRRVNYGYTF
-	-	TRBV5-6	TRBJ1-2	TGTGCCAGCAGCGATTGGGCAGGCTATGGCTACACCTTC	CASSDWAGYGYTF
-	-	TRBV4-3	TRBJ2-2	TGCGCCAGCAGACTAGGCCTTCGGGCAGAGGACACCGGGGAGCTGTTTTTT	CASRLGLRAEDTGELFF
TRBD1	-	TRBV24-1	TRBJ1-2	TGTGCCACCAGTGATCGGGACAGTACCTATGGCTACACCTTC	CATSDRDSTYGYTF
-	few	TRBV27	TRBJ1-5	TGTGCCAGCAGTATGCCGGGGTCCAATCAGCCCCAGCATTTT	CASSMPGSNQPQHF
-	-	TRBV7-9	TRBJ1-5	TGTGCCAGCAGCTTGGAGGACAGTCTCAATCAGCCCCAGCATTTT	CASSLEDSLNQPQHF
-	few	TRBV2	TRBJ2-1	TGTGCCAGCAGTAACGGAGATGAGCAGTTCTTC	CASSNGDEQFF
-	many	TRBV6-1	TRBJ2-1	TGTGCCAGCAAGTTGGGACTCAACGAGGGCAATGAGCAGTTCTTC	CASKLGLNEGNEQFF
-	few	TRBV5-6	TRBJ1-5	TGTGCCAGCAGCTATGGATGGGGTGGCAATCAGCCCCAGCATTTT	CASSYGWGGNQPQHF
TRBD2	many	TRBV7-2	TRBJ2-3	TGTGCCAGCAGCTCCCAGGCTAGCGGGGGGGGCCGGACACGTACGCAGTATTTT	CASSSQASGGGRTRTQYF
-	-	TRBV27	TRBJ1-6	TGTGCCAGCACCAACCGACGGGATAATTCACCCCTCCACTTT	CASTNRRDNSPLHF
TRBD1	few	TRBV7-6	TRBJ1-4	TGTGCCAGCAGCGCCAAACAGGGGGCCAATGAAAAACTGTTTTTT	CASSAKQGANEKLFF
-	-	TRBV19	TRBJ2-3	TGTGCCAGTACTACGCGGGGCCCCACAGATACGCAGTATTTT	CASTTRGPTDTQYF
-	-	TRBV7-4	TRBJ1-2	TGTGCCAGCAGCCCCCTCCAGGGCCGTCACTATGGCTACACCTTC	CASSPLQGRHYGYTF
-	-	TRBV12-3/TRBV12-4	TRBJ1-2	TGTGCCAGCAGTTTAACGCCCAGTTTCTATGGCTACACCTTC	CASSLTPSFYGYTF
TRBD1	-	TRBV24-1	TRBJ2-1	TGTGCCACCAGTGATCCCCGGGACAGGATTTACAATGAGCAGTTCTTC	CATSDPRDRIYNEQFF
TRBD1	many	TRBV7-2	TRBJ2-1	TGTGCCAGCAGCTTAGCGCAGGGGGCGCGTCTATCTGAGCAGTTCTTC	CASSLAQGARLSEQFF
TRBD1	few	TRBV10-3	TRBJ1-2	TGTGCCATCGACAGGGGCAACTATGGCTACACCTTC	CAIDRGNYGYTF
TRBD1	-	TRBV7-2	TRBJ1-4	TGTGCCAGCAGCTTAAGGGCAGGGGGCCTACCCGTTGATGAGGAAAAACTGTTTTTT	CASSLRAGGLPVDEEKLFF
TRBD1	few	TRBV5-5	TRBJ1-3	TGTGCCAGCAGACTGGGACAGACTTCTGGAAACACCATATATTTT	CASRLGQTSGNTIYF
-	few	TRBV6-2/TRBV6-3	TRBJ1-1	TGTGCCAGCAGCCCTCCCCGTGAGAACACTGAAGCTTTCTTT	CASSPPRENTEAFF
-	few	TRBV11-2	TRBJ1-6	TGTGCCAGCAGCGAAGGAGGGACTTCCCTCCACTTT	CASSEGGTSLHF
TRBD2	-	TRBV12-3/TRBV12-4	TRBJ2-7	TGTGCCAGCACCCTCGGCGGGGGGATGTACGAGCAGTACTTC	CASTLGGGMYEQYF
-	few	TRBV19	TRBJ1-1	TGTGCCAGTAGTATGACTCTTCCCCTCGAAGCTTTCTTT	CASSMTLPLEAFF
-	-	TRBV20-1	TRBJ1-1	TGCAGTGCTAGAACTCTACAGGAGGTGACTGAAGCTTTCTTT	CSARTLQEVTEAFF
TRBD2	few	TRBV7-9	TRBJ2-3	TGTGCCAGCAGCGGCTGGGGGGGGGAAGGCACAGATACGCAGTATTTT	CASSGWGGEGTDTQYF
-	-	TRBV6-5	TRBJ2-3	TGTGCCAGCAGTGCCTTCTCGACAGATACGCAGTATTTT	CASSAFSTDTQYF
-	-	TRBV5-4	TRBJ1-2	TGTGCCAGCGACCTGGGAGGGGGCTATGGCTACACCTTC	CASDLGGGYGYTF
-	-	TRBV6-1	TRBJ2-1	TGTGCCAGCCCGGGACCGCAGATTTTGAATGAGCAGTTCTTC	CASPGPQILNEQFF
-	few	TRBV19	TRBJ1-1	TGTGCCAGTAGTATCTCAGAATCAATGAACACTGAAGCTTTCTTT	CASSISESMNTEAFF
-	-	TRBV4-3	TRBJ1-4	TGCGCCAGCAGTAGGGTACGGGGTGAAAAACTGTTTTTT	CASSRVRGEKLFF
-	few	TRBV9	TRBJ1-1	TGTGCCAGCAGCGGACAGGACCTCACTGAAGCTTTCTTT	CASSGQDLTEAFF
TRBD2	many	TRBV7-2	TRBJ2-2	TGTGCCAGCAGCTTGTCGAGCGGGGGGCCCGGGGAGCTGTTTTTT	CASSLSSGGPGELFF
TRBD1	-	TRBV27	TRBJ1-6	TGTGCCAGTAAACAGGGGTCGGATTCACCCCTCCACTTT	CASKQGSDSPLHF
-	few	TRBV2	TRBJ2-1	TGTGCCAGCAGTGATACCGGTTCCTTTGGGGACAATGAGCAGTTCTTC	CASSDTGSFGDNEQFF
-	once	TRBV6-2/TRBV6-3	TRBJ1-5	TGTGCCAGCAGTTACAACGTCCGGGGTTTTAGCAATCAGCCCCAGCATTTT	CASSYNVRGFSNQPQHF
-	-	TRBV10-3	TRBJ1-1	TGTGCCATCAGTGAGTCCAGACAGCAGAACACTGAAGCTTTCTTT	CAISESRQQNTEAFF
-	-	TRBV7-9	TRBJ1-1	TGTGCCAGCAGACGCCGGGAGAGGAACACTGAAGCTTTCTTT	CASRRRERNTEAFF
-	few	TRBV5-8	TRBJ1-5	TGTGCCAGCAGCTTGGCCCCAGCCGATAATAGCAATCAGCCCCAGCATTTT	CASSLAPADNSNQPQHF
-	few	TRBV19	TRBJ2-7	TGTGCCAGTAGTATGGGGACCCTCTCCTACGAGCAGTACTTC	CASSMGTLSYEQYF